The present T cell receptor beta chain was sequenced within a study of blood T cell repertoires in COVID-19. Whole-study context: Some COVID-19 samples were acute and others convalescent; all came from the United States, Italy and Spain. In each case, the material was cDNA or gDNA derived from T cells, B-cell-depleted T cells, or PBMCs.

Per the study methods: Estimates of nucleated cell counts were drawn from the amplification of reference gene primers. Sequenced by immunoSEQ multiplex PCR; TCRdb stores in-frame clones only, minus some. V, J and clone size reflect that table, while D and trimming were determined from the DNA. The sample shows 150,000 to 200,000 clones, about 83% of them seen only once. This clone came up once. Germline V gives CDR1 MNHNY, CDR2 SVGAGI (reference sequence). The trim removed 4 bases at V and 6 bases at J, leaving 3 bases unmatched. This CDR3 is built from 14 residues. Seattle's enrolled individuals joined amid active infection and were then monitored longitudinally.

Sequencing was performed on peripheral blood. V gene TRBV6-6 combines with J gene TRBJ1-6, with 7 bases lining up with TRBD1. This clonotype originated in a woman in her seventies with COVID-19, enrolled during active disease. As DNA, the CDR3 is TGTGCCAGCAGTTTGGGACAGCTTAATTCACCCCTCCACTTT. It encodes CASSLGQLNSPLHF.